What follows describes a single T cell receptor (beta chain). The data stem from a study of shared T cell receptors in the human thymus. Sequenced by immunoSEQ multiplex PCR; TCRdb stores in-frame clones only, minus some. This table has some 760,000 clones, approximately 85% appearing once. Trimming removed 6 bases from V and 4 bases from J, with 25 bases in between. There are 18 residues in the CDR3. The germline V gene has CDR1 WNHNN and CDR2 SYGVQD (reference sequence). These data were likewise used in another study, on human thymus T cells. This second report adds: Thymus tissue was removed during corrective cardiac surgery.

The chain has TRBV10-1 and TRBJ1-3, with D unresolved. This TCR was sampled from a girl younger than two with a congenital heart defect. Sequencing was performed on thymocytes. CDR3 nucleotide sequence: TGCGCCAGCAGCGACACCCTAACTGACCAACGAGAGGGAAACACCATATATTTT. Its translation is CASSDTLTDQREGNTIYF.